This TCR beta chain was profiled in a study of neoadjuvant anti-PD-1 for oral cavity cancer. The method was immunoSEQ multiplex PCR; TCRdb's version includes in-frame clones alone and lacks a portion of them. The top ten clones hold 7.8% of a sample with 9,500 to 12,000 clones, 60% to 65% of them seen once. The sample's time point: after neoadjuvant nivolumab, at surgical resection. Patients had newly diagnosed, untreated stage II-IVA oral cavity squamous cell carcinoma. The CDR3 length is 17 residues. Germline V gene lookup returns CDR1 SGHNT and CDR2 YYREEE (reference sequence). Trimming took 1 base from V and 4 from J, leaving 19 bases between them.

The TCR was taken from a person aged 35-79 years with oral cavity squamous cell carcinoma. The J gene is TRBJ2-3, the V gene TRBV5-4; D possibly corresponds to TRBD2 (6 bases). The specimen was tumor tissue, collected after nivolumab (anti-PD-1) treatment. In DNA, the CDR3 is TGTGCCAGCAGCTTGAGAAGCGGGTTCGCTTATTCAGATACGCAGTATTTT. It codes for CASSLRSGFAYSDTQYF.